This is a list of T cell receptor beta chains from one sample in a study of radiation and T cells in renal cell carcinoma. Sequenced by immunoSEQ multiplex PCR; TCRdb stores in-frame clones only, minus some. Among 140,000 or so clones listed, over 75% were seen once. The sequencing used blood, collected from a patient whose treatment included radiotherapy and nephrectomy. Receptors originate from a woman between 45 and 60 years old with renal cell carcinoma. CDR3s include the opening cysteine and the closing phenylalanine or tryptophan. The order of the fields is J gene, clone size, CDR3 length, V gene, D gene, CDR3 DNA, CDR3 protein. D genes are given only for firm matches. Size is omitted from some rows. Given values are once, few, many or a class for expanded clones.

>TRBJ1-5|few|17|TRBV4-2|NA
TGTGCCAGCAGCCAAGTGTTGGGGACTTATAGCAATCAGCCCCAGCATTTT
CASSQVLGTYSNQPQHF
>TRBJ1-6|NA|15|TRBV6-6|TRBD1
TGTGCCAGCAGCCGTAACCGGGACAGGGTCTCACCCCTCCACTTT
CASSRNRDRVSPLHF
>TRBJ2-7|NA|14|TRBV30|NA
TGTGCTTTTAGTGAGCGGATACCCCCCTACGAGCAGTACTTC
CAFSERIPPYEQYF
>TRBJ2-5|NA|15|TRBV13|TRBD1
TGTGCCAGCAGCTTCGGGGACAGGGATTCAGAGACCCAGTACTTC
CASSFGDRDSETQYF
>TRBJ2-1|NA|11|TRBV20-1|TRBD2
TGCAGTGCGGGGCGGGGGAATGAGCAGTTCTTC
CSAGRGNEQFF
>TRBJ2-2|NA|13|TRBV2|NA
TGTGCCGCCCTTGGGGCTAGTACCGGGGAGCTGTTTTTT
CAALGASTGELFF
>TRBJ1-5|NA|13|TRBV6-5|NA
TGTGCCAGCAGTCTTGCTCCTAGTCAGCCCCAGCATTTT
CASSLAPSQPQHF
>TRBJ2-7|NA|15|TRBV2|NA
TGTGCCAGCAGCCCCCCGGGACATAACTCCTACGAGCAGTACTTC
CASSPPGHNSYEQYF
>TRBJ1-2|NA|15|TRBV6-1|TRBD1
TGTGCCAGCAGGGGCGGACAGGGGGCACTCTATGGCTACACCTTC
CASRGGQGALYGYTF
>TRBJ1-5|once|14|TRBV7-2|NA
TGTGCCAGCAGCTTAGGCTGGGACGGTCAGCCCCAGCATTTT
CASSLGWDGQPQHF
>TRBJ1-2|NA|15|TRBV9|NA
TGTGCCAGCAGCTCTAGAAACCCATTTGGCTATGGCTACACCTTC
CASSSRNPFGYGYTF
>TRBJ1-5|NA|15|TRBV7-8|NA
TGTGCCAGCAGCTTCTCGGGGGGAAACAATCAGCCCCAGCATTTT
CASSFSGGNNQPQHF
>TRBJ2-5|NA|18|TRBV15|NA
TGTGCCACCAGCTTGCAGGGACCGGGGACCGCCTCCCAAGAGACCCAGTACTTC
CATSLQGPGTASQETQYF
>TRBJ1-1|few|14|TRBV7-8|TRBD1
TGTGCCAGCAGCTTAGCGAACAGACAGGGTCGGGCTTTCTTT
CASSLANRQGRAFF
>TRBJ2-3|once|14|TRBV28|NA
TGTGCCAGCAGAGGGACCGTGAACACAGATACGCAGTATTTT
CASRGTVNTDTQYF
>TRBJ2-1|NA|15|TRBV15|TRBD1
TGTGCCACCAGCGCCACGGACAGGGGGTACAATGAGCAGTTCTTC
CATSATDRGYNEQFF
>TRBJ2-5|NA|15|TRBV5-1|NA
TGCGCCAGCAGCTTCCTCGGGACACCTCAAGAGACCCAGTACTTC
CASSFLGTPQETQYF
>TRBJ1-5|NA|13|TRBV6-5|NA
TGTGCCAGCAGTTGGGAAAGCAATCAGCCCCAGCATTTT
CASSWESNQPQHF
>TRBJ1-2|NA|12|TRBV6-1|NA
TGTGCCAGCAGAACGGGGGGTGGTGGCTACACCTTC
CASRTGGGGYTF
>TRBJ2-3|many|17|TRBV7-9|TRBD2
TGTGCCAGCAGCTTAGCGCGTCTAGCGGGGACGACAGATACGCAGTATTTT
CASSLARLAGTTDTQYF
>TRBJ2-2|NA|14|TRBV2|NA
TGTGCCAGCAGTGAGGTCAGGGGCACCGGGGAGCTGTTTTTT
CASSEVRGTGELFF
>TRBJ2-5|NA|17|TRBV7-2|TRBD2
TGTGCCAGCAGCTCGACCAGACTAGCGGGGGGGCAAGAGACCCAGTACTTC
CASSSTRLAGGQETQYF
>TRBJ2-2|NA|13|TRBV6-4|NA
TGTGCCAGCAGTGACTCGATAAGCGGGGAGCTGTTTTTT
CASSDSISGELFF
>TRBJ1-6|NA|17|TRBV15|NA
TGTGCCACCTCATACCCGGGGGGGAGCTCCTATAATTCACCCCTCCACTTT
CATSYPGGSSYNSPLHF
>TRBJ1-5|NA|15|TRBV7-8|NA
TGTGCCAGCAGCTTAGCGGGGGGCGCCAATCAGCCCCAGCATTTT
CASSLAGGANQPQHF
>TRBJ2-4|NA|19|TRBV7-2|NA
TGTGCCAGCAGCCCCGTCCGCTCCGGACAAGTACTAGCCAAAAACATTCAGTACTTC
CASSPVRSGQVLAKNIQYF